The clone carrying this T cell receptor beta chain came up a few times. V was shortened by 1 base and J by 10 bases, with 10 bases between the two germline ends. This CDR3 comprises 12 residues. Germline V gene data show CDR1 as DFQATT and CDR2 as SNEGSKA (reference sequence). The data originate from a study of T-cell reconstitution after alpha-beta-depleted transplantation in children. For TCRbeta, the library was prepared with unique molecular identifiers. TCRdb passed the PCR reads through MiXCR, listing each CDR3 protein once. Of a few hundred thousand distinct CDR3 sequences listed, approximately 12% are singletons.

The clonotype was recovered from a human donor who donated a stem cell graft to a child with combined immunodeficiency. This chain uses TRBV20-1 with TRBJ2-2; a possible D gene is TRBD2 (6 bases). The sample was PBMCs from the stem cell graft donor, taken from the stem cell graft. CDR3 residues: CSARAGDSELFF. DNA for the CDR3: TGCAGTGCTAGAGCGGGAGACTCGGAGCTGTTTTTT.